The rows below give T cell receptor beta chains drawn from one sample of a study of immune evolution from preneoplasia to lung adenocarcinoma. Some clones are missing from TCRdb's copy, which holds only in-frame ones; the method was immunoSEQ multiplex PCR. This table holds 7,000 or so clones, 70% to 85% found once. Sequenced sample: FFPE lung adenocarcinoma in situ tissue. These TCRs come from a person aged 55-80 years with lung adenocarcinoma. Each CDR3 is given without its conserved first and last residue. The D gene is left open where the match is weak.

d_gene	j_gene	v_gene	CDR3aa
TRBD1	TRBJ1-2	TRBV6-4	ASSDSNAGGGYGYT
TRBD2	TRBJ2-5	TRBV11-2	ASSTGLVVLGETQY
.	TRBJ1-5	TRBV27	ASSPRLPQPQH
TRBD2	TRBJ2-1	TRBV5-4	ASSSVAGRGNEQF
TRBD1	TRBJ1-3	TRBV5-4	TSSLGIDRASGNTIY
.	TRBJ2-7	TRBV7-3	ASSPDSSYEQY
.	TRBJ2-7	TRBV29-1	SVEAGFDYEQY
.	TRBJ1-2	TRBV6-1	ASSEGLPTRGYT
.	TRBJ1-6	TRBV19	ARGPGTGKGMDYSPLH
TRBD1	TRBJ1-4	TRBV4-2	ASRRQGFGEKLF
TRBD2	TRBJ2-3	TRBV9	ASSFTSGVTDTQY
TRBD2	TRBJ2-5	TRBV28	ASSLGLAGVGQETQY
TRBD1	TRBJ1-3	TRBV14	ASSHRGSSGNTIY
.	TRBJ1-5	TRBV7-8	ASSLGWAGQPQH
TRBD1	TRBJ1-6	TRBV19	ASSFGQGYSPLH
TRBD2	TRBJ2-1	TRBV11-2	ASSGGLAGGMSSYNEQF
TRBD1	TRBJ1-2	TRBV5-6	ASSLVGTGGIGYT
.	TRBJ1-5	TRBV5-5	ASSRTGFGGQPQH
.	TRBJ2-5	TRBV7-2	ASSLESRQTQY
TRBD1	TRBJ1-1	TRBV13	ASSLRDREKRSF
.	TRBJ2-5	TRBV7-2	ASSLALGGGVTQY
.	TRBJ1-4	TRBV25-1	ASSESVGVATNEKLF
.	TRBJ2-5	TRBV4-2	ASSLDRGAQETQY
.	TRBJ2-1	TRBV4-3	ASSQDPWPRGTYNEQF
.	TRBJ2-1	TRBV2	ASRRDRDQASNEQF
TRBD1	TRBJ1-6	TRBV7-2	ASRPDRGPSPLH
.	TRBJ1-5	TRBV19	ASSMRRGNQPQH
.	TRBJ1-5	TRBV7-8	ASSLTGPNQPQH
.	TRBJ1-2	TRBV27	ASSFLGGAQGYT
.	TRBJ1-6	TRBV10-3	AISESPGKVDSPLH
.	TRBJ2-2	TRBV19	ASSIGDLNTGELF
.	TRBJ1-1	TRBV7-8	ASSPGLLTEAF
TRBD1	TRBJ1-4	TRBV5-1	ASSSGQVGAELF
.	TRBJ2-1	TRBV7-3	ASSLTEYNEQF
TRBD2	TRBJ2-1	TRBV14	ASSPIASGGDNEQF
.	TRBJ1-5	TRBV5-8	ASSSDLGQNQPQH
.	TRBJ2-1	TRBV2	ASNEGLSSYNEQF
.	TRBJ1-4	TRBV1	TSSQEEGATNEKLF
.	TRBJ1-1	TRBV7-2	ASSLKSNTEAF
TRBD2	TRBJ2-3	TRBV19	ASSGGGASTDTQY
.	TRBJ1-1	TRBV7-8	ASSLFVGVGENTEAF
.	TRBJ2-1	TRBV4-3	ASSHSQSANEQF
.	TRBJ2-2	TRBV16	ASSRGRGNTGELF